This TCR beta chain was sequenced during a study of T-cell reconstitution after alpha-beta-depleted transplantation in children. Germline assignment: CDR1 SQVTM and CDR2 ANQGSEA. Trimming removed 4 bases from V and 8 bases from J, with 8 bases in between. This CDR3 is built from 10 residues. Researchers prepared the TCRbeta library using unique molecular identifiers, the study reports. Each CDR3 protein is one row after TCRdb ran MiXCR on the PCR reads. Among a few hundred thousand distinct CDR3 sequences listed, approximately 41% were seen once. The material was PBMCs, obtained before TCRalphabeta/CD19-depleted stem cell transplant. This TCR was recovered from a girl aged 2-15 years with aplastic anemia, due to receive a stem cell transplant. J is TRBJ1-1 and V is TRBV29-1; D remains unclear. The chain's CDR3 is CSVVELEAFF. The CDR3 bases are TGCAGCGTTGTGGAGTTAGAAGCTTTCTTT.